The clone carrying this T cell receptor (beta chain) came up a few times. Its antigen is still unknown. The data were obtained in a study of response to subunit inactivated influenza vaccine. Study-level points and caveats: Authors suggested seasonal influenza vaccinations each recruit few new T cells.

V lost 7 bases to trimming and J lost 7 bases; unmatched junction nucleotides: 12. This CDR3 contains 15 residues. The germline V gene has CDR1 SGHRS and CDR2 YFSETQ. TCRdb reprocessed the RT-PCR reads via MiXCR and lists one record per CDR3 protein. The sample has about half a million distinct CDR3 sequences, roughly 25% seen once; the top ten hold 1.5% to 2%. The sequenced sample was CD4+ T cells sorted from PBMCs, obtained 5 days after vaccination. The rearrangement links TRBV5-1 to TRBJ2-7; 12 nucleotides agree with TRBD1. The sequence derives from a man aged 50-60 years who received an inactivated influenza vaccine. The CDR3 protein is CASWDPGQGAREQYF. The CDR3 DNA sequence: TGCGCCAGCTGGGACCCGGGACAGGGGGCGAGGGAGCAGTACTTC.